This passage covers 2 T cell receptor beta chains from one sample sequenced in a study of neoadjuvant nivolumab and ipilimumab in lung cancer. Sequencing was performed with immunoSEQ multiplex PCR; in TCRdb, only in-frame clones are kept and a portion is missing. The profile shows tens of thousands of clones, roughly 84% of them singletons. Sample: peripheral blood, taken before neoadjuvant nivolumab, alone or with ipilimumab. The receptors were gathered from an adult with non-small cell lung cancer.

This rearrangement joins TRBV7-8 to TRBJ2-2, with D possibly matching TRBD1 (6 bases). V dropped 3 bases and J dropped 2 bases, with 10 bases sitting between them. The CDR3 spans 15 residues. Per the germline V gene, CDR1 is SGHVS and CDR2 is FQNEAQ. This CDR3 is CASSFRDTNTGELFF. In nucleotides, the CDR3 is TGTGCCAGCAGCTTCCGGGACACTAACACCGGGGAGCTGTTTTTT.

The rearrangement links TRBV7-2 to TRBJ2-5; perhaps TRBD1 as D (6 bases). Per the germline V gene, CDR1 is SGHTA and CDR2 is FQGNSA. The CDR3 sequence is 13 residues long. Trimming removed 8 bases from V and 2 bases from J, with 12 bases in between. CDR3 coding DNA: TGTGCCAGCGGATACAGGGTGCAAGAGACCCAGTACTTC. Protein sequence: CASGYRVQETQYF. Full variable domain (rest looked up from reference TRBV7-2 and TRBJ2-5): GAGVSQSPSNKVTEKGKDVELRCDPISGHTALYWYRQSLGQGLEFLIYFQGNSAPDKSGLPSDRFSAERTGGSVSTLTIQRTQQEDSAVYLCASGYRVQETQYFGPGTRLLVL.